Included here is one TCR beta chain sequence, with context. Its antigen remains unidentified. This record comes from a study of T cells expressing NK-cell markers. The CDR3 contains 14 residues. Germline CDR1 SGHAT, CDR2 FQDESV (reference sequence). With the 5' RACE reads reprocessed, TCRdb shows one record per CDR3 protein and no DNA. The repertoire table contains 130,000 to 150,000 distinct CDR3 sequences. Findings of the study overall: No clear determination of HCMV specificity was made for expanded NKG2C+ T cell clones.

Sequenced material: blood T cells: a sorted CD56 or NKG2C T cell subset, CD4+ or CD8+ T cells, or bulk PBMC T cells (not recorded which). The TCR originated in a man between 18 and 29 years old in good health. This chain uses TRBV11-1 with TRBJ2-3. CDR3 sequence: CASSFAGFRDTQYF. Looking up the rest from reference TRBV11-1 and TRBJ2-3 gives the full variable domain: EAEVAQSPRYKITEKSQAVAFWCDPISGHATLYWYRQILGQGPELLVQFQDESVVDDSQLPKDRFSAERLKGVDSTLKIQPAELGDSAMYLCASSFAGFRDTQYFGPGTRLTVL.